The clone carrying this T cell receptor (beta chain) was recorded once. In the study's own analysis: Estimation of nucleated cell counts was performed using reference gene primer amplification. TCRdb's copy holds only in-frame clones and misses some; the assay was immunoSEQ multiplex PCR. Clone size and the V and J calls come from that table; the DNA yielded D and trimming. Counted here are approximately 50,000 clones, 65% to 90% occurring once; the ten biggest clones make up roughly 10%. The V gene end was trimmed by 1 base and the J gene end by 7 bases; junction bases not matched to a gene: 2. The germline gives CDR1 SQVTM, CDR2 ANQGSEA. The CDR3 totals 13 residues. These data belong to a study of blood T cell repertoires in COVID-19.

The sequence was collected from a human donor in a cohort sampled during active COVID-19. The material sequenced was peripheral blood. V usage is TRBV29-1 and J usage is TRBJ1-2; 11 bases fit TRBD1. CDR3 loop: CSVEGTGGPGYTF. The CDR3 DNA is TGCAGCGTTGAAGGGACAGGGGGCCCTGGCTACACCTTC.